This T cell receptor beta chain came from a study of beta chain features in type 1 diabetes. For the study at large: All samples combined gave around 100,000,000 sorted cells for examination. General observations from the study: Insertions were fewer and deletions more numerous at VDJ junctions in type 1 diabetes patients. Overrepresentation of cells with high TCR expression could result from cDNA sequencing.

In the case of this clone: No antigen is known for it.

The isolated RNA, all of it, was reverse transcribed, so expressed TCRB transcripts were what got sequenced. Libraries were prepared by immunoSEQ multiplex PCR; TCRdb keeps only in-frame clonotypes and omits some of them. This table has under 400,000 clones, around an eighth appearing once. The CDR3 totals 14 residues. Germline CDR1 and CDR2: SGHAT and FQNNGV. V was clipped by 2 bases and J by 3 bases, with 8 bases between them. This TCR derives from a man aged 18-30 years in good health. The sequenced sample consisted of naive CD4+ T cells from blood. V and J are TRBV11-2 and TRBJ2-1; possible D gene TRBD2, 5 bases. CDR3 loop: CASSLSGIYNEQFF. The CDR3 bases are TGTGCCAGCAGCTTATCGGGGATCTACAATGAGCAGTTCTTC.